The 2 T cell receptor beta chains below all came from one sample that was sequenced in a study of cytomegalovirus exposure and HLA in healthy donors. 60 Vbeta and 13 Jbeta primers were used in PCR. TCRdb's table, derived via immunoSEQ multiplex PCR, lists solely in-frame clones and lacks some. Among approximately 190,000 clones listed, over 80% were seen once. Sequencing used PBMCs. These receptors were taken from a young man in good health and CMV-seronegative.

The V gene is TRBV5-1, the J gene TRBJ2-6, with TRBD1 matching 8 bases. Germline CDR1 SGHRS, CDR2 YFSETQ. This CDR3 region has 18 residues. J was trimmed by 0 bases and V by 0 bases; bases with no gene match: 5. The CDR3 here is CASSLAPGGASGANVLTF. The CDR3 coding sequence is TGCGCCAGCAGCTTGGCCCCAGGGGGCGCCTCTGGGGCCAACGTCCTGACTTTC.

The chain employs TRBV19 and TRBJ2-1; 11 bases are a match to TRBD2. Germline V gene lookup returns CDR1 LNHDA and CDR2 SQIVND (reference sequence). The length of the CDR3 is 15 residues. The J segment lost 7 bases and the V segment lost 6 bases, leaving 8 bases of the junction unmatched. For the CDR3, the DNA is TGTGCCAGTAGGCGACTAGCGGGAATGATTAATGAGCAGTTCTTC. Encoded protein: CASRRLAGMINEQFF.